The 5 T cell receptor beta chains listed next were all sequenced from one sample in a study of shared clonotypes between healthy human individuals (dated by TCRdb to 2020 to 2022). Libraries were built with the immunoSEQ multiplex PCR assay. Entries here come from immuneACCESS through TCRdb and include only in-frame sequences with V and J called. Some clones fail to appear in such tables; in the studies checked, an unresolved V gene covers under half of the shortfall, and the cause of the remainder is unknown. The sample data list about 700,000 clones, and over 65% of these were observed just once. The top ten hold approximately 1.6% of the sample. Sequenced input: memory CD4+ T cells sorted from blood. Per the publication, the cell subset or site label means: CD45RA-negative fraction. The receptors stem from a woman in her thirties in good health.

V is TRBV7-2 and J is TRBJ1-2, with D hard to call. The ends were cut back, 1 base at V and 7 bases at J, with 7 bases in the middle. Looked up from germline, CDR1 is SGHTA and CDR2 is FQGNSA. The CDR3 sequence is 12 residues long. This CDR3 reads CASSLDFGGYTF. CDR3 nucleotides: TGTGCCAGCAGCTTAGACTTCGGTGGCTACACCTTC. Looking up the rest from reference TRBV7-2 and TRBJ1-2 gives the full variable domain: GAGVSQSPSNKVTEKGKDVELRCDPISGHTALYWYRQSLGQGLEFLIYFQGNSAPDKSGLPSDRFSAERTGGSVSTLTIQRTQQEDSAVYLCASSLDFGGYTFGSGTRLTVV.

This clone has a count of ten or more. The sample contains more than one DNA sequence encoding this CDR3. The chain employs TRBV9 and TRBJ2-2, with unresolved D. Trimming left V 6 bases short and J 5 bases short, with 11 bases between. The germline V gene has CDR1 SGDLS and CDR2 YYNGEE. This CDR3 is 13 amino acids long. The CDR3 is CASKASATGELFF. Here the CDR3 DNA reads TGTGCCAGCAAAGCGAGCGCGACCGGGGAGCTGTTTTTT.

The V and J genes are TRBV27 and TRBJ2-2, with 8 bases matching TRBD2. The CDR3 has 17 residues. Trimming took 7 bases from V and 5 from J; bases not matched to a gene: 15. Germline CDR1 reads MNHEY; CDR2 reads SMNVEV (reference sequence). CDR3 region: CASKRTSAGAGTGELFF. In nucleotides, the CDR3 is TGTGCCAGCAAGAGGACATCAGCGGGAGCTGGAACCGGGGAGCTGTTTTTT.

The CDR3 DNA reads TGTGCCAGCAGCTTGGCCGTGGCTAGCGACACAGATACGCAGTATTTT. Translated, it gives CASSLAVASDTDTQYF. This rearrangement joins TRBV5-8 to TRBJ2-3, with D possibly being TRBD2 (6 bases). Germline lookup yields CDR1 SGHTS and CDR2 YDEGEE. Between the trimmed V and J ends, which lost 0 bases and 2 bases, there was a span of 13 bases. The CDR3 runs 16 residues.

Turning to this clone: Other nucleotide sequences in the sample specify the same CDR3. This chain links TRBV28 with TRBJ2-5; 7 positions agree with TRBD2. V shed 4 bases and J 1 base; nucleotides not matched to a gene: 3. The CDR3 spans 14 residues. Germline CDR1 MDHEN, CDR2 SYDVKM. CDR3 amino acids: CASSSSSGQETQYF. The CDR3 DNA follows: TGTGCCAGCAGTTCCTCTAGCGGCCAAGAGACCCAGTACTTC.